Shown below are 22 T cell receptor beta chains from a single sample sequenced in a study of regulatory T cells in long-lasting Graves disease (dated by TCRdb to the early 2020s). The library was made by multiplex PCR. TCRdb names Illumina HiSeq 4000 as the instrument used. To build TCR beta libraries, CDR3 regions were amplified by Arm-PCR using iRepertoire HTBI primers. TCRdb reprocessing: public reads trimmed at Q25 with fastp, clones called with MiXCR, in-frame beta chains kept. Rows matching on CDR3 protein sequence are summarized as one entry with the most common DNA and genes. The sample table contains more than 300,000 distinct CDR3 sequences; only one count was recorded for around 15% of them. The top ten clonotypes cover around 20% of the sample. This sample's time point label indicates: newly diagnosed GD, antithyroid drugs for less than 3 months. For both TCR sequencing and RNA sequencing, RNA was extracted from PBMCs in TRIzol.

This sample also belongs to another study, concerning T cells in Graves' hyperthyroidism and ophthalmopathy.

The specimen comprised peripheral blood mononuclear cells (PBMCs), sampled at new diagnosis, from a patient treated with antithyroid drugs. The receptors stem from a woman aged 18 to 35 with Graves disease. Donor details come from another sample of the same person, matched by shared clones.

In regard to this clonotype: A far larger clone is only one base removed, so a read error is likely. The rearrangement joins TRBV6-1 to TRBJ2-7; D is unclear. V was cut by 10 bases and J by 3 bases, with 13 bases left in between. Germline CDR1 MNHNS, CDR2 SASEGT. This CDR3 has 12 amino acids. The CDR3 reads CATNDDDYEQYF. The CDR3 DNA is TGTGCCACCAACGACGACGACTACGAGCAGTACTTC.

The chain employs TRBV20-1 and TRBJ2-3, with 7 bases aligning to TRBD2. Germline V lookup: CDR1 DFQATT, CDR2 SNEGSKA (reference sequence). The CDR3 contains 14 residues. The V segment lost 3 bases and the J segment 5 bases; nucleotides outside the gene matches: 8. The CDR3 here is CSASPPRGVDTQYF. The CDR3 DNA is TGCAGTGCTAGCCCCCCCCGGGGGGTAGATACGCAGTATTTT.

There are many counts of this clonotype. The rearrangement uses TRBV5-1 and TRBJ2-1, with D possibly being TRBD1 or TRBD2 (6 bases each). The CDR3 covers 16 residues. Germline V gene lookup returns CDR1 SGHRS and CDR2 YFSETQ. With 0 bases removed from V and 6 bases from J, the gap between germline ends came to 16 bases. CDR3 DNA sequence: TGCGCCAGCAGCTTGGGGACCGGGGGCGCGTCCAATGAGCAGTTCTTC. As protein: CASSLGTGGASNEQFF.

This clonotype was recorded at least ten times. The rearrangement joins TRBV2 to TRBJ2-5, with D possibly TRBD2 on 5 matching bases. The V end lost 6 bases, the J end lost 5 bases, and 13 bases lay between the germline ends. The length of the CDR3 is 13 residues. Germline loops: CDR1 SNHLY, CDR2 FYNNEI. The CDR3 loop is CASSQTKRETQYF. CDR3 DNA sequence: TGTGCCAGCAGCCAGACTAAAAGGGAGACCCAGTACTTC.

In this sample, this clonotype turned up a few times. DNA of the CDR3: TGTGCCAGCAGCCAAGAAAAGCGGAGGGGCTACACCTTC. Amino acids: CASSQEKRRGYTF. The V and J genes are TRBV3-1 and TRBJ1-2; no clear D. Germline loops: CDR1 LGHDT, CDR2 YNNKEL (reference sequence). Deletions cut 0 bases from V and 8 bases from J, with 10 bases between. This CDR3 has 13 amino acids.

Ten or more counts support this clonotype. This chain connects TRBV12-3 or TRBV12-4 to TRBJ2-3; D not certain. V was clipped by 2 bases and J by 4 bases, with 7 bases between them. The CDR3 totals 13 residues. In nucleotides, the CDR3 is TGTGCCAGCAGTTTATTGTGGGCAGATACGCAGTATTTT. Protein product: CASSLLWADTQYF.

The sample holds many counts of this clonotype. This chain uses TRBV7-8 with TRBJ1-2; TRBD1 matches at 12 bases. Germline V gene data show CDR1 as SGHVS and CDR2 as FQNEAQ. This CDR3 region has 17 residues. Trimming at V came to 0 bases and at J to 2 bases, leaving 4 bases not matched to a gene. The CDR3 protein is CASSLAGQGAKNYGYTF. The DNA for the CDR3 is TGTGCCAGCAGCTTAGCGGGACAGGGGGCTAAAAACTATGGCTACACCTTC.

The rearrangement joins TRBV4-1 to TRBJ2-1, with D tentatively TRBD2 (5 bases). V lost 3 bases, J lost 4 bases, and 13 bases lay in between. The germline CDR1 and CDR2 sequences are MGHRA and YSYEKL. CDR3 length: 15 amino acids. This CDR3 reads CASSHPGGGYNEQFF. The CDR3 DNA reads TGCGCCAGCAGCCACCCCGGCGGAGGTTACAATGAGCAGTTCTTC.

This clonotype was recorded many times. This chain connects TRBV18 to TRBJ1-5; no definite D call. Looked up from germline, CDR1 is KGHSH and CDR2 is LQKENI. The V end was cut by 4 bases, the J end by 6 bases, with 13 bases between. This CDR3 contains 14 residues. Written as DNA, the CDR3 is TGTGCCAGCTCACTGACGGTGATGGCTCAGCCCCAGCATTTT. Translated, it gives CASSLTVMAQPQHF.

This clonotype was picked up many times. The V and J genes are TRBV28 and TRBJ2-5; 11 nucleotides align to TRBD1. This CDR3 region has 14 residues. Unmatched junction bases numbered 8, after V lost 6 bases and J lost 8 bases. Germline V gene lookup returns CDR1 MDHEN and CDR2 SYDVKM. The CDR3 reads CASRTGGQGETQYF. CDR3 DNA sequence: TGTGCCAGCAGAACCGGGGGACAGGGGGAAACCCAGTACTTC.

This clonotype was counted many times. This sequence joins TRBV7-8 and TRBJ2-7; TRBD2 matches 7 bases. V lost 0 bases, J lost 0 bases, and 5 bases stayed unmatched. Germline V gene lookup returns CDR1 SGHVS and CDR2 FQNEAQ. The CDR3 extends over 16 amino acids. CDR3 loop: CASSLARLAASYEQYF. Here the CDR3 DNA reads TGTGCCAGCAGCTTAGCACGGCTAGCGGCCTCCTACGAGCAGTACTTC.

This clonotype was counted ten times or more. The chain combines TRBV3-1 with TRBJ2-7, with 7 bases lining up with TRBD2. With 2 bases clipped from V and 6 bases from J, the junction kept 4 bases outside the gene matches. This CDR3 is built from 13 residues. The germline gives CDR1 LGHDT, CDR2 YNNKEL (reference sequence). The CDR3 DNA sequence: TGTGCCAGCAGCCAAAACGGGGAGGGCGAGCAGTACTTC. It is translated as CASSQNGEGEQYF.

Worth noting for this clonotype: At one end the junction does not follow the germline gene, possibly because of a read error. This rearrangement joins TRBV7-2 to TRBJ1-5; 9 nucleotides agree with TRBD1. CDR1 is SGHTA and CDR2 is FQGNSA in the germline V gene. The CDR3 totals 18 residues. The CDR3 loop reads CASSQDISGQGFNQPQHF. CDR3 DNA: TGCGCCAGCAGCCAAGATATTTCGGGACAGGGATTCAATCAGCCCCAGCATTTT.

This chain links TRBV14 with TRBJ2-1; TRBD2 matches 10 bases. The CDR3 consists of 13 residues. Germline V gene data show CDR1 as SGHDN and CDR2 as FVKESK. V trimming: 5 bases; J trimming: 10 bases; junction bases outside the gene matches: 5. CDR3 DNA: TGTGCCAGCAGCAGGCTAGCGGGAGACGAGCAGTTCTTC. It encodes CASSRLAGDEQFF.

The CDR3 sequence: CSARGPGTSGTPERFF. Here the CDR3 DNA reads TGCAGTGCTAGAGGCCCCGGGACTAGCGGGACGCCTGAACGGTTCTTC. V usage is TRBV20-1 and J usage is TRBJ2-1; the match to TRBD2 covers 13 bases. CDR1 DFQATT and CDR2 SNEGSKA come from the germline V gene (reference sequence). Germline trimming cut 1 base from V and 15 bases from J; bases unmatched to any gene: 15. The CDR3 has 16 amino acids.

The sample holds many counts of this clonotype. The chain couples TRBV7-2 to TRBJ2-1; no definite D call. V lost 5 bases, J lost 2 bases, and 10 bases lay in between. The V gene's germline CDR1 is SGHTA and CDR2 FQGNSA. There are 14 residues in the CDR3. The CDR3 loop reads CASSGLLTYNEQFF. CDR3 DNA: TGTGCCAGCAGCGGCTTGCTAACCTACAATGAGCAGTTCTTC.

CDR3 sequence (DNA): TGTGCCAGCAGCTTCGGAGAGAAAGAGACCCAGTACTTC. Its protein product is CASSFGEKETQYF. V is TRBV11-3 and J is TRBJ2-5; no reliable D call. Trimming cost V 3 bases and J 3 bases, with 8 bases left between them. The CDR3 has 13 residues. Germline assignment: CDR1 SGHNT and CDR2 YENEEA.

This clonotype was counted at least ten times. The V call is TRBV7-3, the J call TRBJ2-3; possible D gene TRBD2, 5 bases. CDR1 is SGHTA, CDR2 FQGTGA, per germline. The ends were cut back, 2 bases at V and 7 bases at J, with 19 bases in the middle. The CDR3 has 16 amino acids. For the CDR3, the DNA is TGTGCCAGCAGCTTATCCCCGACTACCTCATGGAATACGCAGTATTTT. Encoded protein: CASSLSPTTSWNTQYF.

This clonotype was counted many times. This rearrangement joins TRBV30 to TRBJ1-1, with D perhaps matching TRBD1 (5 bases). The CDR3 totals 12 residues. The V end was cut by 2 bases, the J end by 4 bases, with 8 bases between. Germline V gene data show CDR1 as GTSNPN and CDR2 as SVGIG (reference sequence). CDR3: CAWSSGGTEAFF. CDR3 nucleotide sequence: TGTGCCTGGAGTTCTGGGGGCACTGAAGCTTTCTTT.

This clonotype was seen repeatedly, ten times or more. The rearrangement links TRBV11-2 to TRBJ2-2, with 7 bases aligning to TRBD2. This CDR3 has 15 residues. The germline gives CDR1 SGHAT, CDR2 FQNNGV. V lost 3 bases, J lost 3 bases, and 4 bases stayed unmatched. The CDR3 nucleotides read TGTGCCAGCAGCTTTGGGGGGGGAGACACCGGGGAGCTGTTTTTT. Encoded protein: CASSFGGGDTGELFF. Supplemented by reference TRBV11-2 and TRBJ2-2, the full variable domain reads EAGVAQSPRYKIIEKRQSVAFWCNPISGHATLYWYQQILGQGPKLLIQFQNNGVVDDSQLPKDRFSAERLKGVDSTLKIQPAKLEDSAVYLCASSFGGGDTGELFFGEGSRLTVL.

This clonotype was seen many times. The genes are TRBV2 and TRBJ2-3, with 8 positions matching TRBD2. Germline CDR1 and CDR2: SNHLY and FYNNEI. This CDR3 is 15 amino acids long. V lost 7 bases and J lost 5; bases outside the gene matches: 11. CDR3 in amino acids: CASNGRGTTGDTQYF. The CDR3 DNA is TGTGCCAGCAACGGGAGGGGGACGACGGGAGATACGCAGTATTTT.

The rearrangement uses TRBV6-5 and TRBJ2-5, with D possibly matching TRBD1 (5 bases). This CDR3 is built from 16 residues. V lost 0 bases to trimming and J lost 4 bases, with 15 bases between them. Germline V gives CDR1 MNHEY, CDR2 SVGAGI. The CDR3 sequence: CASSYSLHRGGETQYF. The CDR3, as DNA: TGTGCCAGCAGTTACTCGCTTCATAGGGGCGGAGAGACCCAGTACTTC.